Sequencing of this T cell receptor beta chain was carried out in a study of CD8 T cells in ankylosing spondylitis. Study outcomes and limitations: Reportedly, significant enrichment of disease-linked clones occurred in matched ankylosing spondylitis synovial fluid.

Germline CDR1 reads SGHAT; CDR2 reads FQNNGV. The V end lost 4 bases, the J end lost 4 bases, and 25 bases lay between the germline ends. The CDR3 contains 18 residues. TCRdb reprocessed the 5' RACE reads via MiXCR and lists one record per CDR3 protein. This sample has a few hundred thousand distinct CDR3 sequences, with roughly 10% found just once. This clonotype was recorded many times. Its antigen is undetermined. V and J are TRBV11-2 and TRBJ1-2; TRBD1 is a possible D gene (6 bases). The receptor was derived from a male donor with ankylosing spondylitis or in good health (not recorded which). Sequences were obtained from blood, either unsorted or a sorted T cell fraction (not recorded which). As DNA, the CDR3 is TGTGCCAGCAGCTCAATCGGGCAGGGGAGTTTCGCTGGCTATGGCTACACCTTC. Its translation: CASSSIGQGSFAGYGYTF.